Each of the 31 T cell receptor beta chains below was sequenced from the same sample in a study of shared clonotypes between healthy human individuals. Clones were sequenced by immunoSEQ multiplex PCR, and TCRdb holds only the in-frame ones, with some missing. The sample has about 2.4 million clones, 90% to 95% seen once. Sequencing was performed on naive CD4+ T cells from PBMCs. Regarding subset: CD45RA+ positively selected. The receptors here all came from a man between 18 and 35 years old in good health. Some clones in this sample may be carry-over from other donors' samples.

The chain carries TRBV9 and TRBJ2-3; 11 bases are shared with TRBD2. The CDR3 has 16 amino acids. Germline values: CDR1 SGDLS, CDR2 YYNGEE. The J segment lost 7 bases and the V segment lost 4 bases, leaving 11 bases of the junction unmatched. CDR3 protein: CASSPTSGSDGYTQYF. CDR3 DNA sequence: TGTGCCAGCAGCCCTACTAGCGGGAGTGATGGTTATACGCAGTATTTT.

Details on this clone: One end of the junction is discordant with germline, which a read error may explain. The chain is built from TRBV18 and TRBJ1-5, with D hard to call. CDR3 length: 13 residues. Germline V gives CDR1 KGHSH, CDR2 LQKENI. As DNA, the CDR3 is TGTGCCGGCTCACCCGCCTGGAATCAGCCCCAGCATTTT. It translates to CAGSPAWNQPQHF.

The CDR3 DNA reads as TGCGCCAGCAGCTTGGGGGGGTATGTCGCAGGAGTAACAGATACGCAGTATTTT. Protein sequence: CASSLGGYVAGVTDTQYF. This chain connects TRBV5-1 to TRBJ2-3, with D possibly called TRBD1 or TRBD2 (5 bases each). The germline V and J ends were trimmed by 0 bases and 3 bases, with 20 bases remaining between them. Germline V lookup: CDR1 SGHRS, CDR2 YFSETQ. This CDR3 is built from 18 residues.

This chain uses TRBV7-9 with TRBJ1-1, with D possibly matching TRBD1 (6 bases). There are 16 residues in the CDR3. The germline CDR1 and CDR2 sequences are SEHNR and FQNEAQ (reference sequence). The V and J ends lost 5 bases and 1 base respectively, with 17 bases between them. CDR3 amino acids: CASSPGWGAPNTEAFF. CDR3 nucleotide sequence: TGTGCCAGCAGCCCCGGTTGGGGGGCGCCGAACACTGAAGCTTTCTTT.

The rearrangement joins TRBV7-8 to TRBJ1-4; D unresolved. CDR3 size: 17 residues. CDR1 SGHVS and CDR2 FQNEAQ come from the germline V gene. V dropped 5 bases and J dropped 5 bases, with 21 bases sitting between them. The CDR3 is CASSLRGFRNQNEKLFF. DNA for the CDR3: TGTGCCAGCAGCCTAAGAGGATTCAGGAACCAGAATGAAAAACTGTTTTTT.

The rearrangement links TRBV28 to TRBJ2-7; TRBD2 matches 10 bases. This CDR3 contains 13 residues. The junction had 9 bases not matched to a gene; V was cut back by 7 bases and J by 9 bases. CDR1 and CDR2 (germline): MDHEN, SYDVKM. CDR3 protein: CASMGLAGVGQYF. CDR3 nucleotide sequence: TGTGCCAGCATGGGGCTAGCGGGAGTAGGGCAGTACTTC.

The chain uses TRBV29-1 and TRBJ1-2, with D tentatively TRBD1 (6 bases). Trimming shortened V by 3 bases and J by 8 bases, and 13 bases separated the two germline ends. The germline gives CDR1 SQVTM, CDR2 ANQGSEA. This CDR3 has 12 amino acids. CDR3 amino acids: CSVDQGGGGYTF. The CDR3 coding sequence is TGCAGCGTTGATCAAGGGGGGGGAGGCTACACCTTC.

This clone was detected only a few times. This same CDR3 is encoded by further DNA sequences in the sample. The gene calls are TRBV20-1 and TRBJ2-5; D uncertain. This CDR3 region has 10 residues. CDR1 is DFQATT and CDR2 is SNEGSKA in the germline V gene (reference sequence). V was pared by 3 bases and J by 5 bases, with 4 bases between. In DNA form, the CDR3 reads TGCAGTGCTAGTCTGGAGACCCAGTACTTC. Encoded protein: CSASLETQYF.

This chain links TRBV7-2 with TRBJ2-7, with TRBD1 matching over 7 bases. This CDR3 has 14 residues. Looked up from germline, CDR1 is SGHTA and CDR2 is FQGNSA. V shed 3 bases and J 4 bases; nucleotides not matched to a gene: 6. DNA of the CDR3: TGTGCCAGCAGCTTTACTAGGGGGCCATACGAGCAGTACTTC. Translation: CASSFTRGPYEQYF.

This CDR3 is CASSSSFTGNTIYF. The CDR3 DNA follows: TGTGCCAGCAGCTCCAGTTTTACTGGAAACACCATATATTTT. The rearrangement joins TRBV28 to TRBJ1-3; the D is unclear. CDR3 length equals 14 residues. The germline V and J ends were trimmed by 6 bases and 2 bases, with 11 bases remaining between them. The germline V gene encodes CDR1 MDHEN and CDR2 SYDVKM.

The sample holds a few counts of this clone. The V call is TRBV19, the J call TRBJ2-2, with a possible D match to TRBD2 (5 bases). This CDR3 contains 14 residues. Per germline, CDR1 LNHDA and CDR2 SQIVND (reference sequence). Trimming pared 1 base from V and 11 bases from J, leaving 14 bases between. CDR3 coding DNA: TGTGCCAGTAGTATAGCGGACGGGATTCGAGAGCTGTTTTTT. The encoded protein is CASSIADGIRELFF.

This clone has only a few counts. For the CDR3, the DNA is TGTGCCAGCACCCTCAGGGGGTCGGCCATTAGCACTGAAGCTTTCTTT. This gives the protein CASTLRGSAISTEAFF. This rearrangement joins TRBV28 to TRBJ1-1, with 7 nucleotides matching TRBD1. CDR3 length: 16 amino acids. J lost 4 bases, V lost 7 bases, and 15 bases had no gene match. CDR1 is MDHEN and CDR2 is SYDVKM in the germline V gene.

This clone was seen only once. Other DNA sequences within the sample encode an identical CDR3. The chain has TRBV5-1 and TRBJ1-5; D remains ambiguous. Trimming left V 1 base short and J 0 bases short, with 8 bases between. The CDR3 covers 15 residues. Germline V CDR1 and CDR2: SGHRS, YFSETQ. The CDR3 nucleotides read TGCGCCAGCAGCTTGTCGGGTATTAGCAATCAGCCCCAGCATTTT. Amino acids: CASSLSGISNQPQHF.

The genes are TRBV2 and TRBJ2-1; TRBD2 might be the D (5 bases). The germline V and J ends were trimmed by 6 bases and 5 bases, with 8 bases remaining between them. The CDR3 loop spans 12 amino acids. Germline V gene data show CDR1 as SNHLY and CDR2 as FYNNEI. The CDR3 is CASREVNNEQFF. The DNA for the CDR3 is TGTGCCAGCAGGGAGGTGAACAATGAGCAGTTCTTC.

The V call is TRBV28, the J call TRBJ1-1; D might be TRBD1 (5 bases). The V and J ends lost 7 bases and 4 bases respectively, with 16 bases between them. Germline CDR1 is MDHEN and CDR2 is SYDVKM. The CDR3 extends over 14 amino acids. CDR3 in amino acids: CASIPDSTATEAFF. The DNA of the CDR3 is TGTGCCAGCATTCCCGACAGCACTGCCACTGAAGCTTTCTTT. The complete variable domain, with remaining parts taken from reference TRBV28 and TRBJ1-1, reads DVKVTQSSRYLVKRTGEKVFLECVQDMDHENMFWYRQDPGLGLRLIYFSYDVKMKEKGDIPEGYSVSREKKERFSLILESASTNQTSMYLCASIPDSTATEAFFGQGTRLTVV.

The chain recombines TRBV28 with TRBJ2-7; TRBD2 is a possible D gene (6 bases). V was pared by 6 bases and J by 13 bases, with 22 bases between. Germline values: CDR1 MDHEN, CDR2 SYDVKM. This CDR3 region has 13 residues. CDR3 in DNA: TGTGCCAGCAGCCGCGGGTCGGCGGTCGGGGGATACTTC. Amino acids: CASSRGSAVGGYF.

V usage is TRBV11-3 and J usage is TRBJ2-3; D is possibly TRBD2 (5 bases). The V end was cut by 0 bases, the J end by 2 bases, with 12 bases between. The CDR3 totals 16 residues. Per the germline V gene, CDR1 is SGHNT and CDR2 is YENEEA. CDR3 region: CASSLDSGRDTDTQYF. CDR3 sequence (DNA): TGTGCCAGCAGCTTAGATTCGGGTCGGGACACAGATACGCAGTATTTT.

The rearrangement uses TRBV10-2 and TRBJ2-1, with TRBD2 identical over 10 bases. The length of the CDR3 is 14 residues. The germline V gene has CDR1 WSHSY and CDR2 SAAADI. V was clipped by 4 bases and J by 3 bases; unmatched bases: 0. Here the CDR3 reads CASSGTSGYNEQFF. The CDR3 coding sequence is TGCGCCAGCAGTGGGACTAGCGGCTACAATGAGCAGTTCTTC.

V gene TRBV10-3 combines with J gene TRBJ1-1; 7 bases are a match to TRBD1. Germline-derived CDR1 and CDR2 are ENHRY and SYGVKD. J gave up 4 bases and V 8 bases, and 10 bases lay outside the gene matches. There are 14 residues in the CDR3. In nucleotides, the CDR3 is TGTGCCATCCGAAGGGTTCCAGGGGGCACTGAAGCTTTCTTT. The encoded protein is CAIRRVPGGTEAFF.

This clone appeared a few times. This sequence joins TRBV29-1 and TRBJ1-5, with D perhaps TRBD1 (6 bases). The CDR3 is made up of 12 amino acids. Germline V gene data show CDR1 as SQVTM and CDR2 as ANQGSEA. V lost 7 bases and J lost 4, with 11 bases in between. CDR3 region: CSAGHTNQPQHF. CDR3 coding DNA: TGCAGCGCGGGACATACGAATCAGCCCCAGCATTTT.

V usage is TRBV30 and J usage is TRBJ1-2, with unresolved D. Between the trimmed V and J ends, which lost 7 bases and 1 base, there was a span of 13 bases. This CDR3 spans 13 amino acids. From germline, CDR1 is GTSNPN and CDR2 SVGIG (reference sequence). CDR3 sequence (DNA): TGTGCCTTCCAGTCAGCAGTTAACTATGGCTACACCTTC. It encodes CAFQSAVNYGYTF.

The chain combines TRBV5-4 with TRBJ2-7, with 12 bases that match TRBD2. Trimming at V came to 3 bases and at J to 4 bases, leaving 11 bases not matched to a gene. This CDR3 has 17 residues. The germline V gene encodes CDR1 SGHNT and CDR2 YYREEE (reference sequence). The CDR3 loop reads CASSYGLAGTFQYEQYF. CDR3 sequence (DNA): TGTGCCAGCAGCTACGGACTAGCGGGAACCTTCCAGTACGAGCAGTACTTC.

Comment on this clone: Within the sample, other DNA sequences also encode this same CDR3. DNA for the CDR3: TGTGCCAGTAGTATCAGCGGGAACACAGATACGCAGTATTTT. This sequence encodes CASSISGNTDTQYF. The chain joins TRBV19 to TRBJ2-3; 7 bases agree with TRBD2. The V gene's germline CDR1 is LNHDA and CDR2 SQIVND (reference sequence). This CDR3 is 14 amino acids long. The ends lost 3 bases at V and 2 bases at J; junction bases unmatched: 2.

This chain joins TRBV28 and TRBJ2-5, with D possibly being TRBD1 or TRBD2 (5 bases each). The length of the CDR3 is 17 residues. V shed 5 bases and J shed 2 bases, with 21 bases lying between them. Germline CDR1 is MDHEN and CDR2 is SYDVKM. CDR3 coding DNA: TGTGCCAGCAGTACAAACCGGGACCCAAGGGAGCAAGAGACCCAGTACTTC. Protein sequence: CASSTNRDPREQETQYF.

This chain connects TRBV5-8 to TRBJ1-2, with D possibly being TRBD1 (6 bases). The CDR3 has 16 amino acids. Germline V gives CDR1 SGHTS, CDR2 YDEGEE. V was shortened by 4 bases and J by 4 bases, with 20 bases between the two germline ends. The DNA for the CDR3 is TGTGCCAGCAGCCGCCCTGGGGGGGCCAGGGGCTATGGCTACACCTTC. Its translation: CASSRPGGARGYGYTF.

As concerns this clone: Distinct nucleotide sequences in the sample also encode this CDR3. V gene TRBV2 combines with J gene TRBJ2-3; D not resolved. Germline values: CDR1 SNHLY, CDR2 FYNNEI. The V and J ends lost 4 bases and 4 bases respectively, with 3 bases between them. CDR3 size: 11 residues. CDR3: CASSASDTQYF. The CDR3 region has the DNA TGTGCCAGCAGTGCGTCAGATACGCAGTATTTT. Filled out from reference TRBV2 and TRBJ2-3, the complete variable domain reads EPEVTQTPSHQVTQMGQEVILRCVPISNHLYFYWYRQILGQKVEFLVSFYNNEISEKSEIFDDQFSVERPDGSNFTLKIRSTKLEDSAMYFCASSASDTQYFGPGTRLTVL.

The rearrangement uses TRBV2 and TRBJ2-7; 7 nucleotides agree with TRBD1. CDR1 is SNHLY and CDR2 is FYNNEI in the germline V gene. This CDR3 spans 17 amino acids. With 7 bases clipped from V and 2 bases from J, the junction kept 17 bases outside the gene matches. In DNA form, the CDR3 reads TGTGCCAGCAATTACCCGGTGGAGAGACAGGGAACCTACGAGCAGTACTTC. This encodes CASNYPVERQGTYEQYF.

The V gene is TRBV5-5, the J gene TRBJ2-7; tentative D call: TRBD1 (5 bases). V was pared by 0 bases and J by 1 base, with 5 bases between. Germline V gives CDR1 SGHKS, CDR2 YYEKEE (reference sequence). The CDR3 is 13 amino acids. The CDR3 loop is CASSLGQSYEQYF. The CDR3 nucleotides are TGTGCCAGCAGCTTGGGACAGTCCTACGAGCAGTACTTC. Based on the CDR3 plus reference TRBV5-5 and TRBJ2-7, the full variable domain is DAGVTQSPTHLIKTRGQQVTLRCSPISGHKSVSWYQQVLGQGPQFIFQYYEKEERGRGNFPDRFSARQFPNYSSELNVNALLLGDSALYLCASSLGQSYEQYFGPGTRLTVT.

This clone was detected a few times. The CDR3 is CASSQEGGSREQYF. In DNA form, the CDR3 reads TGTGCCAGCAGCCAAGAGGGTGGGTCTCGCGAGCAGTACTTC. The rearrangement uses TRBV4-2 and TRBJ2-7; D is undetermined. Trimming pared 0 bases from V and 6 bases from J, leaving 12 bases between. The germline gives CDR1 LGHNA, CDR2 YNFKEQ. CDR3 length: 14 amino acids.

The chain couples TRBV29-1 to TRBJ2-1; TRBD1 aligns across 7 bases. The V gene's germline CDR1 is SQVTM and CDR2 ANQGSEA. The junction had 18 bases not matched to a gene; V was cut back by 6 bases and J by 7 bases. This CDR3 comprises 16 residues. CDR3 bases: TGCAGCGTCCCCGGACAAGACAGGGTTTGGTGGAATGAGCAGTTCTTC. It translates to CSVPGQDRVWWNEQFF.

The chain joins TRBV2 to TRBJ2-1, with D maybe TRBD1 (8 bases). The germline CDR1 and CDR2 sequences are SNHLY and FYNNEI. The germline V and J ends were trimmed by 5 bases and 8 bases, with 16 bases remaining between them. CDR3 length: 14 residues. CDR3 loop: CASSSWTGRDEQFF. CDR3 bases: TGTGCCAGCAGTAGCTGGACAGGGAGGGATGAGCAGTTCTTC.